This TCR beta chain was identified during a study of shared clonotypes between healthy human individuals. Study observations and caveats: When naive CD4 clonotypes were compared across a few donors, about 5% were shared.

Naive CD8 isolation took CD45RO-negative cells positively selected for CCR7 and excluded terminally differentiated effector memory CD45RA+ cells. On this clone itself: Its antigen is still unknown. The same CDR3 can be traced to other DNA sequences in this sample.

Sequencing was performed with immunoSEQ multiplex PCR; in TCRdb, only in-frame clones are kept and a portion is missing. The repertoire holds about 2 million clones, with approximately 94% as singletons. Trimming removed 0 bases from V and 4 bases from J, with 7 bases in between. The CDR3 is made up of 13 amino acids. Germline CDR1 and CDR2: LNHDA and SQIVND (reference sequence). The source material was naive CD8+ T cells sorted from blood. The rearrangement uses TRBV19 and TRBJ2-7; D not resolved. The receptor was isolated from a man aged 18-30 years in good health. The CDR3 spells CASSIDGEYEQYF. As DNA, the CDR3 is TGTGCCAGTAGTATAGATGGAGAGTACGAGCAGTACTTC.